These T cell receptor beta chains were read from a single sample in a study of cytomegalovirus exposure and HLA in healthy donors. Method: immunoSEQ multiplex PCR; TCRdb's copy keeps in-frame clones and lacks some. The sample carries over 250,000 clones, approximately 86% recorded once. Source material: PBMCs. These receptors originate from a woman aged 18-35 years in good health and CMV-seronegative. CDR3s include the opening cysteine and the closing phenylalanine or tryptophan. D genes are given only for firm matches. Clone size is not always given. Where it is, it says once, few, many or a class for expanded clones.

. 13 . TRBJ2-7 TRBV13 TGTGCCAGCAGCTTTCCGGGAGCCTACGAGCAGTACTTC CASSFPGAYEQYF
TRBD2 15 . TRBJ2-5 TRBV5-1 TGCGCCAGCAGGGGACTAGTGGGCGAACAAGAGACCCAGTACTTC CASRGLVGEQETQYF
TRBD1 15 . TRBJ1-2 TRBV2 TGTGCCAGCAGTGGAAATTGGCAGGGGGCGAATGGCTACACCTTC CASSGNWQGANGYTF
TRBD2 12 . TRBJ2-7 TRBV19 TGTGCCACTGTTAGCGGGGGCTACGAGCAGTACTTC CATVSGGYEQYF
. 13 . TRBJ1-2 TRBV6-5 TGTGCCAGCAGTTACTCACTCGATTATGGCTACACCTTC CASSYSLDYGYTF
TRBD2 16 . TRBJ2-3 TRBV11-3 TGTGCCAGCAGCTTAGGTGGCGGGGGGGCGACAGATACGCAGTATTTT CASSLGGGGATDTQYF
TRBD1 14 . TRBJ1-1 TRBV18 TGTGCCAGCTCACCTTCGGGACAGGACCCTGAAGCTTTCTTT CASSPSGQDPEAFF
TRBD1 14 . TRBJ1-2 TRBV5-1 TGCGCCAGCAGCCCCGGGACAGGGGATTATGGCTACACCTTC CASSPGTGDYGYTF
. 15 . TRBJ1-3 TRBV19 TGTGCCAGTAGTATGGGCAGATACTCTGGAAACACCATATATTTT CASSMGRYSGNTIYF
. 13 . TRBJ2-5 TRBV6-5 TGTGCCAGCAGTTACTCCAGGGGTGAGACCCAGTACTTC CASSYSRGETQYF
. 14 few TRBJ1-6 TRBV6-5 TGTGCCGCCCGGGTCGGCTCCTATAATTCACCCCTCCACTTT CAARVGSYNSPLHF
TRBD1 18 . TRBJ1-5 TRBV27 TGTGCCAGCAGGTTACTAGGGGGCGCGAAACGGAGCAATCAGCCCCAGCATTTT CASRLLGGAKRSNQPQHF
. 14 few TRBJ1-6 TRBV30 TGTGCCTGGAGCCAAAAGCGTGGAGGATCACCCCTCCACTTT CAWSQKRGGSPLHF
. 18 . TRBJ2-7 TRBV19 TGTGCCAGTAGCCCCGACAGCCTAGATATCCTCAGCTCCTACGAGCAGTACTTC CASSPDSLDILSSYEQYF
TRBD1 15 . TRBJ2-3 TRBV5-1 TGCGCCAGCAGCTTGGTGACAGGGGGCACAGATACGCAGTATTTT CASSLVTGGTDTQYF
TRBD2 15 . TRBJ2-1 TRBV10-1 TGCGCCAGCAGTGAGTTAGCGGGACCGTACAATGAGCAGTTCTTC CASSELAGPYNEQFF
. 13 . TRBJ2-7 TRBV4-1 TGCGCCAGCAGCCAAGACAGGGGTTACGAGCAGTACTTC CASSQDRGYEQYF
TRBD2 16 . TRBJ2-2 TRBV27 TGTGCCAGCAGTTTTTCAGCGGGGGATAACACCGGGGAGCTGTTTTTT CASSFSAGDNTGELFF
. 12 . TRBJ2-1 TRBV5-1 TGCGCCAGCAGCTTGGCTACCGATGAGCAGTTCTTC CASSLATDEQFF
. 13 . TRBJ1-3 TRBV6-6 TGTGCCAGCAGTACTAACTCTGGAAACACCATATATTTT CASSTNSGNTIYF
TRBD2 16 . TRBJ2-1 TRBV4-1 TGCGCCAGCAGCCAAGAGAAGACTAGCGGGCTCGATGAGCAGTTCTTC CASSQEKTSGLDEQFF
. 15 . TRBJ1-4 TRBV30 TGTGCCTGGAGTGTGGGGCCTACAACTAATGAAAAACTGTTTTTT CAWSVGPTTNEKLFF